A single sample gave rise to the 21 T cell receptor beta chains below, sequenced in a study of patients and donors after allogeneic stem cell transplantation. TCRdb reanalysed the RT-PCR reads using MiXCR and keeps one entry per CDR3 protein. The sample comprises 25,000 to 30,000 distinct CDR3 sequences, about 8% of which are singletons, and around 50% rests with the top ten. What was sequenced was blood, either unsorted or a sorted T cell fraction (not recorded which). All receptors come from a human donor who was either an allogeneic HSCT recipient or a stem cell or donor lymphocyte infusion donor (not recorded which). It is not recorded whose cells these are; they may come from a transplant donor.

This clonotype was observed many times. The V gene is TRBV4-2, the J gene TRBJ2-7, with TRBD1 matching over 7 bases. V lost 4 bases to trimming and J lost 4 bases; unmatched junction nucleotides: 10. Germline V CDR1 and CDR2: LGHNA, YNFKEQ. The CDR3 extends over 15 amino acids. The CDR3 coding sequence is TGTGCCAGCAGCCCTCAAGCCGGGACAGAGTACGAGCAGTACTTC. Amino acids: CASSPQAGTEYEQYF.

This sequence joins TRBV6-1 and TRBJ2-1; D may correspond to TRBD1 or TRBD2 (6 bases each). The V end was cut by 6 bases, the J end by 2 bases, with 17 bases between. Germline-derived CDR1 and CDR2 are MNHNS and SASEGT. The CDR3 has 16 amino acids. The chain's CDR3 is CASRRFAGHAYNEQFF. The CDR3 nucleotides are TGTGCCAGCAGGCGCTTCGCGGGACATGCCTACAATGAGCAGTTCTTC.

This clonotype was seen at least ten times. The chain carries TRBV2 and TRBJ1-4; perhaps TRBD1 as D (6 bases). The germline CDR1 and CDR2 sequences are SNHLY and FYNNEI. The CDR3 extends over 16 amino acids. V was shortened by 6 bases and J by 7 bases, with 21 bases between the two germline ends. The CDR3 DNA sequence: TGTGCCAGCAGCGCAGTTACAGGGAGGCCCGGTGAAAAACTGTTTTTT. Translated, it gives CASSAVTGRPGEKLFF.

In its sample, this clonotype ranks as medium-sized. The chain uses TRBV28 and TRBJ2-5; 7 bases map to TRBD1. Germline V gives CDR1 MDHEN, CDR2 SYDVKM. V shed 4 bases and J 2 bases; nucleotides not matched to a gene: 7. The CDR3 consists of 15 residues. CDR3 nucleotide sequence: TGTGCCAGCAGTTCCCAAGGGACAGCACAAGAGACCCAGTACTTC. This encodes CASSSQGTAQETQYF.

This clonotype was detected many times. The genes are TRBV11-1 and TRBJ2-1; TRBD1 aligns across 7 bases. Trimming at V came to 1 base and at J to 3 bases, leaving 21 bases not matched to a gene. The length of the CDR3 is 21 residues. Germline CDR1 SGHAT, CDR2 FQDESV (reference sequence). The CDR3 bases are TGTGCCAGCAGCTTAGGACGCCGGGACAGAGTGACGAACTGGGACTACAATGAGCAGTTCTTC. Its protein product is CASSLGRRDRVTNWDYNEQFF.

This clonotype was observed at least ten times. The rearrangement joins TRBV20-1 to TRBJ2-2; no definite D call. Trimming shortened V by 3 bases and J by 6 bases, and 17 bases separated the two germline ends. The CDR3 is made up of 15 amino acids. CDR1 and CDR2 from the germline V gene are DFQATT and SNEGSKA (reference sequence). CDR3 nucleotides: TGCAGTGCTAGGCCCAGAGGTTTAAGAGCCGGGGAGCTGTTTTTT. Amino acids: CSARPRGLRAGELFF.

This clonotype was observed many times. The V gene is TRBV19, the J gene TRBJ1-1; TRBD1 aligns across 9 bases. Unmatched junction bases numbered 9, after V lost 2 bases and J lost 5 bases. This CDR3 comprises 16 residues. Germline values: CDR1 LNHDA, CDR2 SQIVND (reference sequence). The CDR3, as DNA: TGTGCCAGTAGTATAACAGGGGGCCGGGGAAGGACTGAAGCTTTCTTT. It specifies CASSITGGRGRTEAFF.

This clonotype was counted a single time. V usage is TRBV5-1 and J usage is TRBJ2-7; 7 nucleotides match TRBD2. The CDR3 sequence is 15 residues long. Germline V gene data show CDR1 as SGHRS and CDR2 as YFSETQ. V lost 0 bases, J lost 4 bases, and 7 bases stayed unmatched. The CDR3 sequence is CASSLALGTTYEQYF. CDR3 coding DNA: TGCGCCAGCAGCTTGGCCTTAGGGACTACATACGAGCAGTACTTC. The complete variable domain, with remaining parts taken from reference TRBV5-1 and TRBJ2-7, reads KAGVTQTPRYLIKTRGQQVTLSCSPISGHRSVSWYQQTPGQGLQFLFEYFSETQRNKGNFPGRFSGRQFSNSRSEMNVSTLELGDSALYLCASSLALGTTYEQYFGPGTRLTVT.

This clonotype was seen ten or more times. The chain uses TRBV15 and TRBJ1-3, with a tentative D call TRBD1 (6 bases). V lost 1 base, J lost 0 bases, and 10 bases lay in between. The CDR3 is 16 amino acids. CDR1 and CDR2 (germline): LNHNV, YYDKDF (reference sequence). CDR3 region: CATSRAGANSGNTIYF. CDR3 in DNA: TGTGCCACCAGCAGAGCGGGGGCCAACTCTGGAAACACCATATATTTT. Full variable domain (outside the CDR3, taken from reference TRBV15 and TRBJ1-3): DAMVIQNPRYQVTQFGKPVTLSCSQTLNHNVMYWYQQKSSQAPKLLFHYYDKDFNNEADTPDNFQSRRPNTSFCFLDIRSPGLGDTAMYLCATSRAGANSGNTIYFGEGSWLTVV.

There are a few counts of this clonotype. This sequence joins TRBV11-2 and TRBJ2-3; 7 nucleotides align to TRBD2. The CDR3 sequence is 18 residues long. The germline V gene has CDR1 SGHAT and CDR2 FQNNGV. V shed 1 base, J shed 5 bases, and the junction held 15 bases outside the gene matches. CDR3 region: CASSLVGPQGGFEDTQYF. The DNA of the CDR3 is TGTGCCAGCAGCTTAGTAGGCCCTCAGGGAGGGTTCGAAGATACGCAGTATTTT.

The genes are TRBV15 and TRBJ1-2; the match to TRBD1 covers 7 bases. This CDR3 has 15 amino acids. Germline CDR1 LNHNV, CDR2 YYDKDF (reference sequence). The junction had 5 bases not matched to a gene; V was cut back by 0 bases and J by 4 bases. CDR3 bases: TGTGCCACCAGCAGAGATCAGGGGGGGATCTATGGCTACACCTTC. It translates to CATSRDQGGIYGYTF. The complete variable domain, with remaining parts taken from reference TRBV15 and TRBJ1-2, reads DAMVIQNPRYQVTQFGKPVTLSCSQTLNHNVMYWYQQKSSQAPKLLFHYYDKDFNNEADTPDNFQSRRPNTSFCFLDIRSPGLGDTAMYLCATSRDQGGIYGYTFGSGTRLTVV.

This clonotype was detected only a few times. DNA for the CDR3: TGTGCCAGCAGCGTAGGTTTGCAGAGAAGCTATAATTCACCCCTCCACTTT. Encoded protein: CASSVGLQRSYNSPLHF. V gene TRBV9 combines with J gene TRBJ1-6, with no clear D. V was pared by 0 bases and J by 3 bases, with 13 bases between. Germline CDR1 SGDLS, CDR2 YYNGEE. The CDR3 sequence is 17 residues long.

The CDR3, as DNA: TGTGCCAGCAGCGCCACCCCGAGAGACGGAAAAGAGACCCAGTACTTC. Its protein is CASSATPRDGKETQYF. V usage is TRBV7-6 and J usage is TRBJ2-5; unclear D gene. The V end was cut by 5 bases, the J end by 3 bases, with 19 bases between. The CDR3 is 16 amino acids. Germline V gene lookup returns CDR1 SGHVS and CDR2 FNYEAQ.

This clonotype was recorded a few times. CDR3 residues: CASRPTPTGDTQYF. The DNA of the CDR3 is TGTGCCAGCAGACCTACACCCACGGGGGATACGCAGTATTTT. V gene TRBV27 combines with J gene TRBJ2-3; a possible D gene is TRBD2 (5 bases). Germline values: CDR1 MNHEY, CDR2 SMNVEV (reference sequence). The CDR3 spans 14 residues. V was pared by 6 bases and J by 6 bases, with 16 bases between.

This clonotype was detected many times. The chain has TRBV9 and TRBJ2-2, with D perhaps TRBD2 (6 bases). This CDR3 region has 15 residues. CDR1 and CDR2 (germline): SGDLS, YYNGEE. Trimming took 4 bases from V and 4 from J, leaving 14 bases between them. The CDR3 DNA follows: TGTGCCAGCAGCTCCCGACTAGTTTTCACCGGGGAGCTGTTTTTT. This translates into CASSSRLVFTGELFF.

This clonotype appeared many times. This chain links TRBV10-2 with TRBJ1-2; 10 nucleotides match TRBD1. The CDR3 spans 16 residues. The germline CDR1 and CDR2 sequences are WSHSY and SAAADI. The V segment lost 5 bases and the J segment 0 bases; nucleotides outside the gene matches: 6. Here the CDR3 reads CASSWDRGLANYGYTF. DNA of the CDR3: TGCGCCAGCAGTTGGGACAGGGGCTTAGCTAACTATGGCTACACCTTC.

This chain uses TRBV10-1 with TRBJ2-7; D remains ambiguous. This CDR3 region has 15 residues. CDR1 is WNHNN and CDR2 is SYGVQD in the germline V gene (reference sequence). V gave up 6 bases and J gave up 3 bases, with 18 bases separating them. The CDR3 nucleotides read TGCGCCAGCAGAGCTGGAGTACCAGGAGACTACGAGCAGTACTTC. It specifies CASRAGVPGDYEQYF.

This clonotype was detected many times. This chain uses TRBV9 with TRBJ2-5, with a possible D match to TRBD2 (6 bases). The CDR3 totals 17 residues. V lost 0 bases to trimming and J lost 5 bases, with 20 bases between them. Per the germline V gene, CDR1 is SGDLS and CDR2 is YYNGEE. The CDR3 bases are TGTGCCAGCAGCGTAGAGCCGTCCGGGGCCGGAGGGGAGACCCAGTACTTC. Translation: CASSVEPSGAGGETQYF.

The gene calls are TRBV10-3 and TRBJ2-5; 7 bases are shared with TRBD2. The CDR3 totals 13 residues. The J segment lost 3 bases and the V segment lost 10 bases, leaving 8 bases of the junction unmatched. Germline V CDR1 and CDR2: ENHRY, SYGVKD. CDR3 residues: CASALGGEETQYF. The DNA of the CDR3 is TGTGCCAGCGCGTTGGGGGGGGAAGAGACCCAGTACTTC.

This clonotype was counted many times. CDR3 in amino acids: CASSLTGTDTQYF. The CDR3 bases are TGTGCCAGCAGCTTGACAGGCACAGATACGCAGTATTTT. The chain couples TRBV5-6 to TRBJ2-3, with no clear D. CDR1 and CDR2 (germline): SGHDT, YYEEEE. This CDR3 region has 13 residues. Trimming took off 1 base at V and 1 base at J, with 4 bases between the two ends.

This clonotype appeared a few times. The rearrangement uses TRBV19 and TRBJ1-4, with D unresolved. The length of the CDR3 is 14 residues. CDR1 is LNHDA and CDR2 is SQIVND in the germline V gene (reference sequence). V was trimmed by 3 bases and J by 8 bases, leaving 13 bases between them. Here the CDR3 reads CASSIGGLKEKLFF. CDR3 nucleotides: TGTGCCAGTAGTATTGGAGGGCTGAAGGAAAAACTGTTTTTT.